This T cell receptor (beta chain) came from a study of control samples from healthy donors and cancer patients. The table came from immunoSEQ multiplex PCR; TCRdb's copy has only in-frame clones and leaves some out. This table holds about 250,000 clones, approximately 80% found once. Per the germline V gene, CDR1 is SGHRS and CDR2 is YFSETQ. With 0 bases removed from V and 6 bases from J, the gap between germline ends came to 10 bases. This CDR3 contains 14 residues. V and J are TRBV5-1 and TRBJ2-1; D perhaps matches TRBD1 (5 bases). This TCR came from a woman aged 60-75 years with lung cancer. Sequenced material: PBMCs. The CDR3 reads CASSLGGWGNEQFF. CDR3 DNA: TGCGCCAGCAGCTTGGGGGGCTGGGGCAATGAGCAGTTCTTC. Full variable domain (outside the CDR3, taken from reference TRBV5-1 and TRBJ2-1): KAGVTQTPRYLIKTRGQQVTLSCSPISGHRSVSWYQQTPGQGLQFLFEYFSETQRNKGNFPGRFSGRQFSNSRSEMNVSTLELGDSALYLCASSLGGWGNEQFFGPGTRLTVL.